This passage covers 7 T cell receptor beta chains from one sample sequenced in a study of shared clonotypes between healthy human individuals. Data came from immunoSEQ multiplex PCR; TCRdb stores just in-frame clones and leaves some out. The sample shows over a million clones, more than 95% of them seen only once. The source material was naive CD4+ T cells sorted from blood. Indicated subset: CD45RA+ positively selected. The receptors derive from a man aged 30 to 39 in good health.

This clone showed up just once. For the CDR3, the DNA is TGTGCCAGCACCCGTACTTCATGGAACAATGAGCAGTTCTTC. Translation gives CASTRTSWNNEQFF. This chain joins TRBV27 and TRBJ2-1, with D unclear. CDR1 is MNHEY and CDR2 is SMNVEV in the germline V gene (reference sequence). The CDR3 extends over 14 amino acids. V was cut by 7 bases and J by 5 bases, with 15 bases left in between.

The V gene is TRBV25-1, the J gene TRBJ2-2; 10 bases are shared with TRBD2. Germline V CDR1 and CDR2: MGHDK, SYGVNS. The CDR3 has 16 residues. V shed 5 bases, J shed 3 bases, and the junction held 6 bases outside the gene matches. This CDR3 reads CASSNTSGAYTGELFF. The CDR3 bases are TGTGCCAGCAGTAACACTAGCGGGGCCTACACCGGGGAGCTGTTTTTT.

This rearrangement joins TRBV19 to TRBJ2-2, with TRBD1 identical over 8 bases. This CDR3 comprises 14 residues. Germline-derived CDR1 and CDR2 are LNHDA and SQIVND (reference sequence). V lost 4 bases, J lost 6 bases, and 4 bases stayed unmatched. CDR3: CASSTSGGPGELFF. The CDR3 DNA sequence: TGTGCCAGTAGTACCTCAGGGGGCCCCGGGGAGCTGTTTTTT.

V is TRBV7-8 and J is TRBJ2-2, with TRBD2 matching 8 bases. Germline values: CDR1 SGHVS, CDR2 FQNEAQ. With V trimmed by 1 base and J by 5 bases, 3 bases remained unmatched. CDR3 length equals 15 residues. CDR3 sequence reads: CASSLGGRRTGELFF. The CDR3 nucleotides read TGTGCCAGCAGCTTAGGCGGGAGGAGGACCGGGGAGCTGTTTTTT.

This clone was counted a single time. The same CDR3 can be traced to other DNA sequences in this sample. The V and J genes are TRBV6-5 and TRBJ1-1; D is uncertain. Germline lookup yields CDR1 MNHEY and CDR2 SVGAGI. The V gene lost 0 bases and the J gene lost 4 bases, with 9 bases spanning the gap. This CDR3 is built from 14 residues. The CDR3 DNA reads TGTGCCAGCAGTTACTCGACGGTATCCACTGAAGCTTTCTTT. The encoded protein is CASSYSTVSTEAFF.

DNA for the CDR3: TGTGCCAGTAGTCCCATGTCAGGGACAGGGGTAAACGGCTACACCTTC. Protein product: CASSPMSGTGVNGYTF. The chain carries TRBV19 and TRBJ1-2; TRBD1 agrees at 10 bases. Looked up from germline, CDR1 is LNHDA and CDR2 is SQIVND (reference sequence). The V and J ends lost 5 bases and 8 bases, in that order; junction bases with no gene match: 14. The CDR3 spans 16 residues. Using reference TRBV19 and TRBJ1-2 for the parts outside the CDR3, the full variable domain is DGGITQSPKYLFRKEGQNVTLSCEQNLNHDAMYWYRQDPGQGLRLIYYSQIVNDFQKGDIAEGYSVSREKKESFPLTVTSAQKNPTAFYLCASSPMSGTGVNGYTFGSGTRLTVV.

This sequence joins TRBV6-5 and TRBJ1-3; D is uncertain. V lost 2 bases and J lost 2, with 7 bases in between. Germline assignment: CDR1 MNHEY and CDR2 SVGAGI. The CDR3 consists of 14 residues. DNA of the CDR3: TGTGCCAGCAGTTACAGGGTCCCTGGAAACACCATATATTTT. It is translated as CASSYRVPGNTIYF.